A single sample gave rise to the 32 T cell receptor beta chains below, sequenced in a study of T cell responses to AZD1222 COVID-19 vaccine. Generated by immunoSEQ multiplex PCR, the TCRdb table keeps only in-frame clones and is missing some. Among 35,000 to 50,000 clones listed, about four fifths were seen once. Sequencing used peripheral blood, obtained 28 days after the second dose of the MenACWY control vaccine. These receptor sequences come from an adult who received the MenACWY meningococcal vaccine as a control.

The chain uses TRBV2 and TRBJ2-5; 8 bases fit TRBD1. The ends lost 8 bases at V and 4 bases at J; junction bases unmatched: 9. CDR1 and CDR2 from the germline V gene are SNHLY and FYNNEI. CDR3 size: 14 residues. The CDR3 coding sequence is TGTGCCAGCGCCCTTCAGGGGGCGGGAGAGACCCAGTACTTC. Its protein is CASALQGAGETQYF.

The chain couples TRBV7-9 to TRBJ2-6, with D hard to call. V was trimmed by 5 bases and J by 0 bases, leaving 11 bases between them. This CDR3 spans 16 amino acids. Per the germline V gene, CDR1 is SEHNR and CDR2 is FQNEAQ (reference sequence). For the CDR3, the DNA is TGTGCCAGCAGCGTCCGGGCCTTCTCTGGGGCCAACGTCCTGACTTTC. Its translation: CASSVRAFSGANVLTF.

The chain joins TRBV6-2 or TRBV6-3 to TRBJ1-5, with D perhaps matching TRBD1 (5 bases). The CDR3 covers 17 residues. The V end was cut by 1 base, the J end by 2 bases, with 15 bases between. Looked up from germline, CDR1 is MNHEY and CDR2 is SVGEGT. CDR3 amino acids: CASSYLPGAGRNQPQHF. As DNA, the CDR3 is TGTGCCAGCAGTTACTTACCCGGGGCAGGGCGCAATCAGCCCCAGCATTTT.

This clone was recorded only once. The chain recombines TRBV9 with TRBJ1-1, with D possibly matching TRBD1 (5 bases). The CDR3 extends over 14 amino acids. V dropped 4 bases and J dropped 8 bases, with 18 bases sitting between them. CDR1 SGDLS and CDR2 YYNGEE come from the germline V gene. The CDR3 coding sequence is TGTGCCAGCAGCCCGACCCTCTGGAACAGGGAAGCTTTCTTT. Translation: CASSPTLWNREAFF.

This clone has only a few counts. V usage is TRBV6-5 and J usage is TRBJ1-1; D call uncertain. The V end lost 8 bases, the J end lost 7 bases, and 20 bases lay between the germline ends. Per the germline V gene, CDR1 is MNHEY and CDR2 is SVGAGI. CDR3 length: 14 residues. CDR3: CASYQRRKGREAFF. CDR3 in DNA: TGTGCCAGCTATCAAAGGAGGAAGGGCCGTGAAGCTTTCTTT.

The V call is TRBV6-5, the J call TRBJ1-4; D uncertain. The CDR3 spans 13 residues. Trimming stripped 6 bases from V and 8 bases from J, with 13 bases between. CDR1 MNHEY and CDR2 SVGAGI come from the germline V gene. As DNA, the CDR3 is TGTGCCAGCAGCCCCGTTGGAGACGAAAAACTGTTTTTT. It yields the protein CASSPVGDEKLFF.

This clone is categorized as medium-sized. The chain combines TRBV6-4 with TRBJ2-2, with D unclear. The ends were cut back, 4 bases at V and 3 bases at J, with 9 bases in the middle. The germline V gene has CDR1 MRHNA and CDR2 SNTAGT. CDR3 size: 14 residues. In DNA form, the CDR3 reads TGTGCCAGCAGTGTAGGGAAGGACACCGGGGAGCTGTTTTTT. As protein: CASSVGKDTGELFF.

V is TRBV11-2 and J is TRBJ2-7, with TRBD1 matching over 9 bases. CDR3 length equals 13 residues. Germline V gives CDR1 SGHAT, CDR2 FQNNGV. Trimming removed 5 bases from V and 5 bases from J; junction bases left unmatched: 4. The DNA for the CDR3 is TGTGCCAGCAGCCGGGACAGGGCCCACGAGCAGTACGTC. It is translated as CASSRDRAHEQYV.

The chain uses TRBV5-6 and TRBJ2-7; D may be TRBD2 (6 bases). Trimming stripped 7 bases from V and 2 bases from J, with 13 bases between. The length of the CDR3 is 13 residues. Germline V gene lookup returns CDR1 SGHDT and CDR2 YYEEEE. For the CDR3, the DNA is TGTGCCAGCCTGTCGGCGGGGACCTACGAGCAGTACGTC. Amino acid sequence: CASLSAGTYEQYV.

V and J are TRBV27 and TRBJ2-7; 7 bases line up with TRBD2. The ends lost 5 bases at V and 0 bases at J; junction bases unmatched: 4. Germline V gives CDR1 MNHEY, CDR2 SMNVEV (reference sequence). The CDR3 consists of 14 residues. Here the CDR3 reads CASSRAGVSYEQYF. CDR3 nucleotide sequence: TGTGCCAGCAGTCGGGCGGGAGTCTCCTACGAGCAGTACTTC.

This clone was recorded only once. V gene TRBV15 combines with J gene TRBJ1-2; 10 bases fit TRBD1. J gave up 6 bases and V 4 bases, and 14 bases lay outside the gene matches. The CDR3 has 17 amino acids. The germline V gene has CDR1 LNHNV and CDR2 YYDKDF (reference sequence). DNA for the CDR3: TGTGCCACCAGCATGGGACAGGGGCGGTCTGATGTACATGGCTACACCTTC. Amino acids: CATSMGQGRSDVHGYTF.

This sequence joins TRBV19 and TRBJ2-1, with 10 bases matching TRBD2. The CDR3 sequence is 16 residues long. From germline, CDR1 is LNHDA and CDR2 SQIVND (reference sequence). V was clipped by 2 bases and J by 4 bases; unmatched bases: 5. CDR3 nucleotides: TGTGCCAGTAGTATACTCGGACTAGCGGCTTACAATGAGCAGTTCTTC. Its protein product is CASSILGLAAYNEQFF. The full variable domain, with the rest looked up from reference TRBV19 and TRBJ2-1, is DGGITQSPKYLFRKEGQNVTLSCEQNLNHDAMYWYRQDPGQGLRLIYYSQIVNDFQKGDIAEGYSVSREKKESFPLTVTSAQKNPTAFYLCASSILGLAAYNEQFFGPGTRLTVL.

V and J are TRBV10-2 and TRBJ2-7, with a possible D match to TRBD1 (5 bases). CDR3 length: 15 residues. V lost 0 bases and J lost 4, with 13 bases in between. Germline CDR1 is WSHSY and CDR2 is SAAADI. For the CDR3, the DNA is TGCGCCAGCAGTGAGTCCCTTGCAGGGCATTACGAGCAGTACGTC. Encoded protein: CASSESLAGHYEQYV.

This chain connects TRBV24-1 to TRBJ2-2; tentative D call: TRBD1 (6 bases). This CDR3 comprises 16 residues. Germline V CDR1 and CDR2: KGHDR, SFDVKD. Deletions cut 1 base from V and 3 bases from J, with 11 bases between. CDR3 sequence: CATSDFGGGHTGELFF. CDR3 nucleotide sequence: TGTGCCACCAGTGATTTTGGTGGGGGCCACACCGGGGAGCTGTTTTTT.

This rearrangement joins TRBV30 to TRBJ1-5; 8 bases match TRBD1. The CDR3 is 18 residues long. Trimming removed 0 bases from V and 3 bases from J; junction bases left unmatched: 13. Looked up from germline, CDR1 is GTSNPN and CDR2 is SVGIG (reference sequence). The CDR3 loop is CAWSVGTGRGSHNQPQHF. The CDR3 DNA reads as TGTGCCTGGAGTGTCGGGACAGGACGAGGGTCCCACAATCAGCCCCAGCATTTT.

This clone came up a few times. V and J are TRBV7-8 and TRBJ2-7, with D hard to call. Germline V gene data show CDR1 as SGHVS and CDR2 as FQNEAQ. The length of the CDR3 is 14 residues. Deletions cut 2 bases from V and 2 bases from J, with 10 bases between. CDR3 sequence reads: CASSLSSGTYEQYF. As DNA, the CDR3 is TGTGCCAGCAGCTTAAGCAGTGGGACCTACGAGCAGTACTTC.

This chain uses TRBV6-1 with TRBJ2-2, with 7 bases that match TRBD2. CDR3 length: 13 amino acids. The junction had 1 base not matched to a gene; V was cut back by 1 base and J by 8 bases. In germline, CDR1 is MNHNS, CDR2 SASEGT. The CDR3, as DNA: TGTGCCAGCAGTGAAGATAGCGGGGGGGAGCTGTTTTTT. Translation: CASSEDSGGELFF.

The V and J genes are TRBV12-5 and TRBJ2-3; 7 bases fit TRBD2. V lost 6 bases and J lost 4; bases outside the gene matches: 10. Germline-derived CDR1 and CDR2 are LGHNT and FRNRAP. The CDR3 extends over 15 amino acids. For the CDR3, the DNA is TGTGCTAGTGGCCCCGGGGGGTTCGACGCAGATACGCAGTATTTT. This sequence encodes CASGPGGFDADTQYF.

A remark on this clone: An end of the junction differs from the germline gene, which may be a read error. The chain carries TRBV30 and TRBJ1-6, with 9 bases that match TRBD1. Germline CDR1 is GTSNPN and CDR2 is SVGIG (reference sequence). CDR3 length: 15 residues. The CDR3 sequence is CAWKKADRGNSPLHF. The CDR3 region has the DNA TGTGCCTGGAAAAAAGCGGACAGGGGTAATTCGCCCCTCCACTTT.

J is TRBJ1-1 and V is TRBV2; D is undetermined. In germline, CDR1 is SNHLY, CDR2 FYNNEI. V lost 10 bases and J 0 bases, leaving 9 bases between the germline ends. The CDR3 is 12 amino acids. Here the CDR3 DNA reads TGTGCCACTCTGACCTTGAACACTGAAGCTTTCTTT. Amino acids: CATLTLNTEAFF.

The chain carries TRBV11-2 and TRBJ1-5, with D unclear. The CDR3 is made up of 17 amino acids. From germline, CDR1 is SGHAT and CDR2 FQNNGV. V dropped 5 bases and J dropped 5 bases, with 22 bases sitting between them. The CDR3 spells CASSPRILGEWDQPQHF. The CDR3 bases are TGTGCCAGCAGCCCTAGAATCTTGGGTGAATGGGATCAGCCCCAGCATTTT.

The V and J genes are TRBV5-1 and TRBJ1-1; D ambiguous. Germline CDR1 SGHRS, CDR2 YFSETQ. This CDR3 region has 14 residues. V lost 1 base, J lost 6 bases, and 13 bases lay in between. For the CDR3, the DNA is TGCGCCAGCAGCTTGCCGGGGAAAGGCGCTGAAGCTTTCTTT. Its translation is CASSLPGKGAEAFF.

The chain carries TRBV28 and TRBJ1-2; D unclear. Trimming cost V 2 bases and J 5 bases, with 9 bases left between them. Germline loops: CDR1 MDHEN, CDR2 SYDVKM. The CDR3 consists of 13 residues. CDR3 nucleotide sequence: TGTGCCAGCAGTTTAGAAGCGGTATATGGCTACACCTTC. This encodes CASSLEAVYGYTF.

V is TRBV5-5 and J is TRBJ1-5, with 7 bases matching TRBD1. The V gene's germline CDR1 is SGHKS and CDR2 YYEKEE (reference sequence). J lost 3 bases, V lost 0 bases, and 6 bases had no gene match. CDR3 length: 16 residues. Written as DNA, the CDR3 is TGTGCCAGCAGCTTGGGTTTGACAGGGTACAATCAGCCCCAGCATTTT. It specifies CASSLGLTGYNQPQHF.

This clone came up once. In nucleotides, the CDR3 is TGTGCCAGCAGCTTAGGACAGACCAGGGTCGGAGACATTCAGTACTTC. It codes for CASSLGQTRVGDIQYF. The chain is built from TRBV7-2 and TRBJ2-4; D may be TRBD1 (5 bases). This CDR3 comprises 16 residues. V was shortened by 1 base and J by 8 bases, with 18 bases between the two germline ends. Germline V gene sequence: CDR1 SGHTA, CDR2 FQGNSA.

V usage is TRBV6-2 or TRBV6-3 and J usage is TRBJ2-1; 13 bases fit TRBD2. The CDR3 consists of 16 residues. In germline, CDR1 is MNHEY, CDR2 SVGEGT. Germline trimming cut 5 bases from V and 6 bases from J; bases unmatched to any gene: 7. The CDR3 DNA sequence: TGTGCCAGCAGTCGCCTACTAGCGGGGGGGCCCAATGAGCAGTTCTTC. It codes for CASSRLLAGGPNEQFF.

The CDR3 nucleotides read TGTGCCAGCAGCCAAGATATCGGACTAGCGCAAAACTACGAGCAGTACTTC. It yields the protein CASSQDIGLAQNYEQYF. The chain has TRBV4-2 and TRBJ2-7; TRBD2 aligns across 9 bases. The CDR3 totals 17 residues. The V gene end was trimmed by 0 bases and the J gene end by 3 bases; junction bases not matched to a gene: 9. Germline V lookup: CDR1 LGHNA, CDR2 YNFKEQ.

This clone was seen more than once but under ten times. The rearrangement links TRBV28 to TRBJ1-1; TRBD1 aligns across 9 bases. V was clipped by 3 bases and J by 2 bases; unmatched bases: 10. The CDR3 totals 17 residues. Per the germline V gene, CDR1 is MDHEN and CDR2 is SYDVKM. The CDR3 DNA sequence: TGTGCCAGCAGTTTGGACAGGGGTGGGGAAGAAAACACTGAAGCTTTCTTT. It is translated as CASSLDRGGEENTEAFF. Full variable domain (missing parts from reference TRBV28 and TRBJ1-1): DVKVTQSSRYLVKRTGEKVFLECVQDMDHENMFWYRQDPGLGLRLIYFSYDVKMKEKGDIPEGYSVSREKKERFSLILESASTNQTSMYLCASSLDRGGEENTEAFFGQGTRLTVV.

J is TRBJ2-1 and V is TRBV5-8; D is unresolved. This CDR3 has 14 amino acids. Germline V CDR1 and CDR2: SGHTS, YDEGEE. Trimming shortened V by 4 bases and J by 4 bases, and 12 bases separated the two germline ends. CDR3 in DNA: TGTGCCAGCAGCATAAAGGCAGTTTACAATGAGCAGTTCTTC. Translation: CASSIKAVYNEQFF. Full variable domain (rest looked up from reference TRBV5-8 and TRBJ2-1): EAGVTQSPTHLIKTRGQQATLRCSPISGHTSVYWYQQALGLGLQFLLWYDEGEERNRGNFPPRFSGRQFPNYSSELNVNALELEDSALYLCASSIKAVYNEQFFGPGTRLTVL.

The chain links TRBV7-2 to TRBJ2-3; 8 positions agree with TRBD1. Trimming at V came to 5 bases and at J to 9 bases, leaving 10 bases not matched to a gene. The CDR3 sequence is 14 residues long. In germline, CDR1 is SGHTA, CDR2 FQGNSA. The CDR3 DNA reads TGTGCCAGCAGCCGGACAGGGCCCCGGGAGACGCAGTATTTT. Its protein is CASSRTGPRETQYF.

This chain connects TRBV30 to TRBJ2-1; D not certain. Germline V gives CDR1 GTSNPN, CDR2 SVGIG (reference sequence). The CDR3 sequence is 14 residues long. Trimming removed 0 bases at V and 4 bases at J, with 10 bases between. CDR3 sequence (DNA): TGTGCCTGGAGTGTACCAGGCAGATACAATGAGCAGTTCTTC. Translated: CAWSVPGRYNEQFF.

The rearrangement links TRBV29-1 to TRBJ2-1, with TRBD1 matching 9 bases. With 6 bases clipped from V and 6 bases from J, the junction kept 12 bases outside the gene matches. Germline CDR1 SQVTM, CDR2 ANQGSEA. The CDR3 contains 15 residues. The CDR3 here is CSVPKDRGLVNEQFF. The CDR3 DNA follows: TGCAGCGTCCCCAAGGACAGGGGTTTGGTCAATGAGCAGTTCTTC.